A single sample is the source of the 18 T cell receptor beta chains below, sequenced in a study of TIL therapy for anti-PD-1-resistant metastatic lung cancer. Time point reported: pre-treatment sample, taken before nivolumab and TIL therapy. Sequencing used immunoSEQ v3. Clones were read by immunoSEQ multiplex PCR, and TCRdb kept only the in-frame ones, dropping some. The data contain approximately 45,000 clones, roughly 85% of them seen just once; the ten biggest clones take up over 12%. The material was blood, obtained at baseline. All receptors come from a man between 65 and 79 years old with non-small cell lung cancer.

This clone was detected a few times. The CDR3 nucleotides are TGTGCTAGCCTAGGAGGGCTGAGCAATCAGCCCCAGCATTTT. Translation: CASLGGLSNQPQHF. This sequence joins TRBV7-7 and TRBJ1-5; D uncertain. Germline V gene data show CDR1 as SSHAT and CDR2 as FNYEAQ (reference sequence). CDR3 size: 14 residues. Complete variable domain (other parts from reference TRBV7-7 and TRBJ1-5): GAGVSQSPRYKVTKRGQDVTLRCDPISSHATLYWYQQALGQGPEFLTYFNYEAQPDKSGLPSDRFSAERPEGSISTLTIQRTEQRDSAMYRCASLGGLSNQPQHFGDGTRLSIL.

The CDR3 here is CASSFSGGIGTEAFF. CDR3 sequence (DNA): TGCGCCAGCAGCTTTTCAGGAGGGATAGGCACTGAAGCTTTCTTT. The chain has TRBV5-1 and TRBJ1-1; no definite D call. The length of the CDR3 is 15 residues. CDR1 SGHRS and CDR2 YFSETQ come from the germline V gene. V was cut by 2 bases and J by 4 bases, with 15 bases left in between.

This clone has a handful of counts. The V call is TRBV5-4, the J call TRBJ2-2, with TRBD1 identical over 7 bases. Germline assignment: CDR1 SGHNT and CDR2 YYREEE (reference sequence). Losses at the gene ends were 2 bases for V and 4 bases for J; bases not matched to a gene: 2. The CDR3 is 14 amino acids. CDR3 sequence: CASSFDRVTGELFF. The CDR3 nucleotides are TGTGCCAGCAGCTTTGACAGGGTCACCGGGGAGCTGTTTTTT.

V gene TRBV15 combines with J gene TRBJ2-5; the match to TRBD2 covers 11 bases. V was clipped by 3 bases and J by 7 bases; unmatched bases: 10. CDR3 size: 16 residues. Germline CDR1 is LNHNV and CDR2 is YYDKDF (reference sequence). The chain's CDR3 is CATSRLGSGRGATQYF. CDR3 coding DNA: TGTGCCACCAGCAGGTTGGGTAGCGGGAGGGGGGCGACCCAGTACTTC.

The chain uses TRBV6-5 and TRBJ1-3; TRBD1 aligns across 8 bases. Unmatched junction bases numbered 10, after V lost 11 bases and J lost 4 bases. The CDR3 loop spans 14 amino acids. In germline, CDR1 is MNHEY, CDR2 SVGAGI. The CDR3 sequence: CAVVDRAGGNTIYF. The CDR3 nucleotides are TGTGCCGTAGTGGACAGGGCAGGAGGAAACACCATATATTTT.

The rearrangement uses TRBV6-1 and TRBJ2-3, with 8 positions matching TRBD2. V lost 7 bases, J lost 0 bases, and 3 bases stayed unmatched. The CDR3 runs to 14 residues. Germline lookup yields CDR1 MNHNS and CDR2 SASEGT. The CDR3 sequence is CASTPSGSTDTQYF. The CDR3 DNA reads as TGTGCCAGCACCCCTAGCGGGAGCACAGATACGCAGTATTTT.

V is TRBV4-3 and J is TRBJ1-4; D unclear. V was trimmed by 2 bases and J by 0 bases, leaving 16 bases between them. From germline, CDR1 is LGHNA and CDR2 YSLEER. CDR3 length: 18 amino acids. In DNA form, the CDR3 reads TGCGCCAGCAGCCAAAGAGATAAATCACTTGCAACTAATGAAAAACTGTTTTTT. Protein sequence: CASSQRDKSLATNEKLFF.

This clone was observed a handful of times. The V call is TRBV18, the J call TRBJ2-2, with D tentatively TRBD1 or TRBD2 (5 bases each). This CDR3 has 16 residues. The V end lost 1 base, the J end lost 1 base, and 10 bases lay between the germline ends. Germline V gives CDR1 KGHSH, CDR2 LQKENI. CDR3 amino acids: CASSPLGTKNTGELFF. CDR3 coding DNA: TGTGCCAGCTCACCACTAGGGACGAAGAACACCGGGGAGCTGTTTTTT. Combining the CDR3 with reference TRBV18 and TRBJ2-2 gives the whole variable domain NAGVMQNPRHLVRRRGQEARLRCSPMKGHSHVYWYRQLPEEGLKFMVYLQKENIIDESGMPKERFSAEFPKEGPSILRIQQVVRGDSAAYFCASSPLGTKNTGELFFGEGSRLTVL.

This chain uses TRBV7-3 with TRBJ1-2; 8 nucleotides align to TRBD1. Trimming at V came to 5 bases and at J to 3 bases, leaving 2 bases not matched to a gene. Germline loops: CDR1 SGHTA, CDR2 FQGTGA. This CDR3 is built from 13 residues. The CDR3: CASSDRGDYGYTF. The CDR3 nucleotides are TGTGCCAGCAGCGACAGGGGCGACTATGGCTACACCTTC.

The gene calls are TRBV6-4 and TRBJ1-5; possibly TRBD1 for D (5 bases). Deletions cut 3 bases from V and 6 bases from J, with 9 bases between. Germline V CDR1 and CDR2: MRHNA, SNTAGT. This CDR3 has 13 amino acids. The CDR3 spells CASSEGGVQPQHF. The CDR3 region has the DNA TGTGCCAGCAGTGAGGGAGGGGTTCAGCCCCAGCATTTT.

This chain connects TRBV7-2 to TRBJ2-5; D gene uncertain. There are 15 residues in the CDR3. Germline V gene sequence: CDR1 SGHTA, CDR2 FQGNSA. V lost 3 bases to trimming and J lost 2 bases, with 13 bases between them. For the CDR3, the DNA is TGTGCCAGCAGCTTTTTCACCCCGGAGCAAGAGACCCAGTACTTC. Translating it yields CASSFFTPEQETQYF.

The rearrangement uses TRBV28 and TRBJ1-4; 10 positions match TRBD1. Germline V gives CDR1 MDHEN, CDR2 SYDVKM. This CDR3 spans 17 amino acids. J gave up 1 base and V 5 bases, and 7 bases lay outside the gene matches. In DNA form, the CDR3 reads TGTGCCAGCAGTACACCCGGGACAGGGGTAACTAATGAAAAACTGTTTTTT. Translating gives CASSTPGTGVTNEKLFF. Filled out from reference TRBV28 and TRBJ1-4, the complete variable domain reads DVKVTQSSRYLVKRTGEKVFLECVQDMDHENMFWYRQDPGLGLRLIYFSYDVKMKEKGDIPEGYSVSREKKERFSLILESASTNQTSMYLCASSTPGTGVTNEKLFFGSGTQLSVL.

The V and J genes are TRBV9 and TRBJ2-5; 14 nucleotides line up with TRBD2. The CDR3 spans 15 residues. V shed 2 bases, J shed 4 bases, and the junction held 1 base outside the gene matches. Germline lookup yields CDR1 SGDLS and CDR2 YYNGEE. In DNA, the CDR3 is TGTGCCAGCAGCGTGACTAGCGGGAGGGCAGAGACCCAGTACTTC. Amino acid sequence: CASSVTSGRAETQYF.

The rearrangement uses TRBV7-2 and TRBJ1-2; no firm D call. The CDR3 extends over 13 amino acids. Deletions cut 3 bases from V and 6 bases from J, with 11 bases between. Germline values: CDR1 SGHTA, CDR2 FQGNSA. The CDR3 reads CASSFMGQDGYTF. The CDR3 DNA sequence: TGTGCCAGCAGCTTCATGGGCCAGGATGGCTACACCTTC.

In this sample, this clone turned up a few times. The V call is TRBV7-6, the J call TRBJ2-7, with 7 bases identical to TRBD2. CDR3 length: 16 residues. Germline lookup yields CDR1 SGHVS and CDR2 FNYEAQ. Losses at the gene ends were 4 bases for V and 0 bases for J; bases not matched to a gene: 9. CDR3 amino acids: CASSSPLAVSSYEQYF. The DNA for the CDR3 is TGTGCCAGCAGCTCCCCCCTAGCGGTCAGCTCCTACGAGCAGTACTTC.

This chain uses TRBV5-1 with TRBJ1-2; 7 bases fit TRBD1. Germline CDR1 and CDR2: SGHRS and YFSETQ. CDR3 length: 14 residues. With 4 bases clipped from V and 8 bases from J, the junction kept 11 bases outside the gene matches. Written as DNA, the CDR3 is TGCGCCAGCAGCCTAGACAGGGAATACGAGGGCTACACCTTC. Protein sequence: CASSLDREYEGYTF.

The chain has TRBV10-3 and TRBJ1-1; 8 positions agree with TRBD1. Germline CDR1 ENHRY, CDR2 SYGVKD. CDR3 length: 17 residues. Unmatched junction bases numbered 7, after V lost 0 bases and J lost 1 base. CDR3 in amino acids: CAISESSPGTGNTEAFF. The CDR3, as DNA: TGTGCCATCAGTGAGTCGAGTCCCGGGACAGGGAACACTGAAGCTTTCTTT.

This rearrangement joins TRBV5-5 to TRBJ2-7; 9 positions agree with TRBD1. The CDR3 covers 15 residues. Germline V gene lookup returns CDR1 SGHKS and CDR2 YYEKEE (reference sequence). The V and J ends lost 4 bases and 5 bases, in that order; junction bases with no gene match: 10. CDR3 nucleotide sequence: TGTGCCAGCAGCGTGTTCGGGACAGGGATAAACGAGCAGTACTTC. Translated, it gives CASSVFGTGINEQYF.